The 5 T cell receptor beta chains below were found in one sample sequenced in a study of OX40 agonist ivuxolimab in advanced cancers. Libraries were made using the immunoSEQ multiplex PCR assay. Sourced from immuneACCESS, this table was stored by TCRdb with only in-frame sequences that have V and J called. A share of the clones is absent; for the studies checked, an unresolved V gene accounts for under half, and the remainder has no known explanation. This sample holds 45,000 to 60,000 clones; less than 85% were observed only once. The ten largest clones represent under 2% of the sample. This material consisted of CD4+ or CD8+ T cells sorted from blood, taken in a trial of the OX40 agonist ivuxolimab. The source of these receptors is an adult with an advanced solid tumor such as melanoma, head and neck, liver or kidney cancer.

This sequence joins TRBV28 and TRBJ2-4; 8 positions match TRBD1. The CDR3 runs to 16 residues. Germline loops: CDR1 MDHEN, CDR2 SYDVKM. V dropped 5 bases and J dropped 8; count of bases not matched to a gene: 14. The CDR3 nucleotides read TGTGCCAGCAGTCTAGAGCCCGGGACAGGAGGCGACATTCAGTACTTC. It codes for CASSLEPGTGGDIQYF.

The chain employs TRBV10-3 and TRBJ2-1, with TRBD2 matching 12 bases. The CDR3 runs to 18 residues. The germline V gene has CDR1 ENHRY and CDR2 SYGVKD. V gave up 0 bases and J gave up 6 bases; unmatched junction bases: 9. This chain's CDR3 is CAISESTTSGRGGNEQFF. Here the CDR3 DNA reads TGTGCCATCAGTGAGTCGACGACTAGCGGGAGAGGAGGCAATGAGCAGTTCTTC.

This clone was seen once. V and J are TRBV28 and TRBJ2-2; possible D gene TRBD2, 6 bases. Trimming took off 2 bases at V and 5 bases at J, with 6 bases between the two ends. The germline V gene encodes CDR1 MDHEN and CDR2 SYDVKM. The CDR3 covers 13 residues. The CDR3: CASSLAGTGELFF. The CDR3 DNA reads as TGTGCCAGCAGTTTAGCGGGGACCGGGGAGCTGTTTTTT.

The chain uses TRBV5-4 and TRBJ1-6, with D unresolved. Trimming took off 0 bases at V and 15 bases at J, with 10 bases between the two ends. CDR1 is SGHNT and CDR2 is YYREEE in the germline V gene (reference sequence). The length of the CDR3 is 12 residues. The CDR3 reads CASSLAGLFLHF. DNA for the CDR3: TGTGCCAGCAGCTTGGCGGGTCTTTTCCTCCACTTT. The full variable domain, in which reference TRBV5-4 and TRBJ1-6 provide the parts outside the CDR3, is ETGVTQSPTHLIKTRGQQVTLRCSSQSGHNTVSWYQQALGQGPQFIFQYYREEENGRGNFPPRFSGLQFPNYSSELNVNALELDDSALYLCASSLAGLFLHFGNGTRLTVT.

CDR3 residues: CASCLGGFFYFWQQPQHF. In DNA, the CDR3 is TGCGCCAGCTGCCTAGGGGGGTTTTTTTATTTTTGGCAACAGCCCCAGCATTTT. The V gene is TRBV10-1, the J gene TRBJ1-5; perhaps TRBD1 as D (6 bases). The CDR3 is made up of 18 amino acids. Per the germline V gene, CDR1 is WNHNN and CDR2 is SYGVQD (reference sequence). Trimming stripped 8 bases from V and 7 bases from J, with 30 bases between.